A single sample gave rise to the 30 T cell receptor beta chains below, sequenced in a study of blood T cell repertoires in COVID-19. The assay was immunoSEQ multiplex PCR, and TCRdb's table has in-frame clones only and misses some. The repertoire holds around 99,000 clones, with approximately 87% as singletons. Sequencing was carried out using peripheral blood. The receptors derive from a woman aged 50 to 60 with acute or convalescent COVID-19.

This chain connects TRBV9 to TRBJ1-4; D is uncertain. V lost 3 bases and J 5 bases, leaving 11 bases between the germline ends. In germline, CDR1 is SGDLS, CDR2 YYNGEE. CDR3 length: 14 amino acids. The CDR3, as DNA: TGTGCCAGCAGCGCTAGGCCGGGGAATGAAAAACTGTTTTTT. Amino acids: CASSARPGNEKLFF. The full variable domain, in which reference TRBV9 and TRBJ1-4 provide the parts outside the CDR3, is DSGVTQTPKHLITATGQRVTLRCSPRSGDLSVYWYQQSLDQGLQFLIQYYNGEERAKGNILERFSAQQFPDLHSELNLSSLELGDSALYFCASSARPGNEKLFFGSGTQLSVL.

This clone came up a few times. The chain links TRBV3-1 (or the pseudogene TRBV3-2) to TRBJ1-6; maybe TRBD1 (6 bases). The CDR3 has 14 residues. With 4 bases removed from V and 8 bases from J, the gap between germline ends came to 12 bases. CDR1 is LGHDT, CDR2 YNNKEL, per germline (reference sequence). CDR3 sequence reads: CASSRVGADSPLHF. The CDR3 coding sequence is TGTGCCAGCAGCCGGGTGGGGGCGGATTCACCCCTCCACTTT.

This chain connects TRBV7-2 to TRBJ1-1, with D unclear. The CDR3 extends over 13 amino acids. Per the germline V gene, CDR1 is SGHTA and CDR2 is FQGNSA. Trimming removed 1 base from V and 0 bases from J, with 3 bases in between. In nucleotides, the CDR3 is TGTGCCAGCAGCTTAGTAATGAACACTGAAGCTTTCTTT. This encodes CASSLVMNTEAFF.

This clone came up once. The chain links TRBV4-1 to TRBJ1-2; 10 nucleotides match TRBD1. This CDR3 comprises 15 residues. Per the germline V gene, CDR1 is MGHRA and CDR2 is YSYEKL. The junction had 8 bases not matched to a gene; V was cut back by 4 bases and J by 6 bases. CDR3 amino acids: CASSPRFGTGDGYTF. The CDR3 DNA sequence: TGCGCCAGCAGCCCCCGATTTGGGACAGGGGATGGCTACACCTTC.

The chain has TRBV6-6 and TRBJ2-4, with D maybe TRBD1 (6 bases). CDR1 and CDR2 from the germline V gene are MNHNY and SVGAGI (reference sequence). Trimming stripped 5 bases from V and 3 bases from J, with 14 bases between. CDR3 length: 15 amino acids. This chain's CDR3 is CASSLGQMGKNIQYF. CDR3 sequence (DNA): TGTGCCAGCAGTCTGGGACAAATGGGCAAAAACATTCAGTACTTC.

DNA of the CDR3: TGTGCCAGCAGCTTAATCGCTAGCGGGGGGACCTACAATGAGCAGTTCTTC. Amino acids: CASSLIASGGTYNEQFF. This chain uses TRBV11-2 with TRBJ2-1; 11 bases map to TRBD2. The length of the CDR3 is 17 residues. The germline V gene encodes CDR1 SGHAT and CDR2 FQNNGV. V gave up 2 bases and J gave up 2 bases; unmatched junction bases: 5.

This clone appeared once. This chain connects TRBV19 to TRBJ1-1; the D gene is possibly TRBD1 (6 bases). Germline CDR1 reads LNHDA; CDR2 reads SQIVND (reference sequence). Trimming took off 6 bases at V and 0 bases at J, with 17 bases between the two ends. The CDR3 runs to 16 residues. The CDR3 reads CASSPTLRGMNTEAFF. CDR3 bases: TGTGCCAGTAGCCCGACCCTCAGGGGTATGAACACTGAAGCTTTCTTT.

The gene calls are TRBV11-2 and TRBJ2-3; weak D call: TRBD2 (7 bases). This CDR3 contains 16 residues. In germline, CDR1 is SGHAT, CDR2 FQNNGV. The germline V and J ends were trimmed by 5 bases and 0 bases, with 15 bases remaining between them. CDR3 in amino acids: CASSPLGGPSTDTQYF. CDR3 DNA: TGTGCCAGCAGCCCCCTCGGGGGGCCTAGCACAGATACGCAGTATTTT.

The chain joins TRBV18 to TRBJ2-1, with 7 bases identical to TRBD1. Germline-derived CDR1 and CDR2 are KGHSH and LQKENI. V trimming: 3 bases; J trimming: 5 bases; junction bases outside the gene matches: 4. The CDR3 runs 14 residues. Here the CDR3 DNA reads TGTGCCAGCTCACCGGCCGACAGGGACAATGAGCAGTTCTTC. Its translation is CASSPADRDNEQFF.

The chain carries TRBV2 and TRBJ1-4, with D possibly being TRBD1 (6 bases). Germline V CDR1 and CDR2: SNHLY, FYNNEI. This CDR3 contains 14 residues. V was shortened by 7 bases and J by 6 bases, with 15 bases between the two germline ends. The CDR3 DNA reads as TGTGCCAGCACCCCGACAGGACAACATGAAAAACTGTTTTTT. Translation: CASTPTGQHEKLFF.

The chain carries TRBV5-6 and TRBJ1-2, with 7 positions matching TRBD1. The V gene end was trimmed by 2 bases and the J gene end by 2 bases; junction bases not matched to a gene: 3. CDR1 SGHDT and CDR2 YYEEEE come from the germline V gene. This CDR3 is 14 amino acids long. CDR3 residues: CASSLPQGNYGYTF. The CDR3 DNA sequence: TGTGCCAGCAGCTTACCACAGGGGAACTATGGCTACACCTTC.

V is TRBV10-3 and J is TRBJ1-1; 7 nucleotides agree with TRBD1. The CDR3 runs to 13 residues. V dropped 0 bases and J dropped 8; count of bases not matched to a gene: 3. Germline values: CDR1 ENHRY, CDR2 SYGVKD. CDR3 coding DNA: TGTGCCATCAGTGAGTCCAGGGGGACAGAAGCTTTCTTT. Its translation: CAISESRGTEAFF.

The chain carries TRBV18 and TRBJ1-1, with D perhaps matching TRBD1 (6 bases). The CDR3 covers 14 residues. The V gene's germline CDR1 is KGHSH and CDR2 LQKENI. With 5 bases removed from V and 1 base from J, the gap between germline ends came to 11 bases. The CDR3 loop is CASSSRGTNTEAFF. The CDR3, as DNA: TGTGCCAGCTCAAGCAGGGGAACGAACACTGAAGCTTTCTTT.

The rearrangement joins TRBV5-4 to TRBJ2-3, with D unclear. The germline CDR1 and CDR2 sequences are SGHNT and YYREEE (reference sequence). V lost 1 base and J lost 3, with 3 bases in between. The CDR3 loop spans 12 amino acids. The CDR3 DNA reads TGTGCCAGCAGCTTGTTAACAGATACGCAGTATTTT. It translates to CASSLLTDTQYF.

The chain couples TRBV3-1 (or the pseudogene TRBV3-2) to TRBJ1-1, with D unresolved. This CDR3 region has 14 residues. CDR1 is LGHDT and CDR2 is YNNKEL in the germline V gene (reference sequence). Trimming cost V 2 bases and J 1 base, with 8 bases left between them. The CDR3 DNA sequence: TGTGCCAGCAGCCAATATAAGAGGAACACTGAAGCTTTCTTT. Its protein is CASSQYKRNTEAFF.

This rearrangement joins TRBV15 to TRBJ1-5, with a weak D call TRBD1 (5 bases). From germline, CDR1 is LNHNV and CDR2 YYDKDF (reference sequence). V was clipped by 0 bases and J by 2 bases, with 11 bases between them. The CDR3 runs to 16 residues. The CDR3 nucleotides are TGTGCCACCAGCAGAGACAGGGATGGTGGCAATCAGCCCCAGCATTTT. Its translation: CATSRDRDGGNQPQHF. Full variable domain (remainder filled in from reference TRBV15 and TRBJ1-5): DAMVIQNPRYQVTQFGKPVTLSCSQTLNHNVMYWYQQKSSQAPKLLFHYYDKDFNNEADTPDNFQSRRPNTSFCFLDIRSPGLGDTAMYLCATSRDRDGGNQPQHFGDGTRLSIL.

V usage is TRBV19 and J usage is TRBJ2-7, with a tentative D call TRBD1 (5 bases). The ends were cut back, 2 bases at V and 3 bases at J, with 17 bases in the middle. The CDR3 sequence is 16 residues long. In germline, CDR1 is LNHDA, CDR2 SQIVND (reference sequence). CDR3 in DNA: TGTGCCAGTAGTATAACGACAGTCGGTGGGTACTACGAGCAGTACTTC. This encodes CASSITTVGGYYEQYF.

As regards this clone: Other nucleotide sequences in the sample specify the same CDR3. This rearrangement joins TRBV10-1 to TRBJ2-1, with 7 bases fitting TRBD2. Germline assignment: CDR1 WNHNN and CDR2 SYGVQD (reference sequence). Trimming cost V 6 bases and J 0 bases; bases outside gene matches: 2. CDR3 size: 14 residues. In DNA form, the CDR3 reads TGCGCCAGCAGCGGGGGGAGCTCCTACAATGAGCAGTTCTTC. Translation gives CASSGGSSYNEQFF.

CDR3 loop: CASSSGNPYEQYF. As DNA, the CDR3 is TGCGCCAGCAGCTCAGGGAACCCCTACGAGCAGTACTTC. The chain employs TRBV5-1 and TRBJ2-7, with a tentative D call TRBD1 (5 bases). This CDR3 spans 13 amino acids. Germline V gene lookup returns CDR1 SGHRS and CDR2 YFSETQ. Trimming removed 3 bases from V and 2 bases from J, with 9 bases in between. Based on the CDR3 plus reference TRBV5-1 and TRBJ2-7, the full variable domain is KAGVTQTPRYLIKTRGQQVTLSCSPISGHRSVSWYQQTPGQGLQFLFEYFSETQRNKGNFPGRFSGRQFSNSRSEMNVSTLELGDSALYLCASSSGNPYEQYFGPGTRLTVT.

The CDR3 region is CASSGQVTEAFF. CDR3 nucleotides: TGTGCCAGCTCGGGACAGGTCACTGAAGCTTTCTTT. The chain uses TRBV6-5 and TRBJ1-1; 8 nucleotides agree with TRBD1. This CDR3 comprises 12 residues. Per the germline V gene, CDR1 is MNHEY and CDR2 is SVGAGI. V lost 8 bases, J lost 4 bases, and 3 bases stayed unmatched.

CDR3 DNA sequence: TGTGCCACCTCCGGGACAGTGAACACCGGGGAGCTGTTTTTT. This encodes CATSGTVNTGELFF. This rearrangement joins TRBV19 to TRBJ2-2; 7 bases agree with TRBD1. With V trimmed by 10 bases and J by 1 base, 6 bases remained unmatched. Germline assignment: CDR1 LNHDA and CDR2 SQIVND (reference sequence). CDR3 length: 14 amino acids.

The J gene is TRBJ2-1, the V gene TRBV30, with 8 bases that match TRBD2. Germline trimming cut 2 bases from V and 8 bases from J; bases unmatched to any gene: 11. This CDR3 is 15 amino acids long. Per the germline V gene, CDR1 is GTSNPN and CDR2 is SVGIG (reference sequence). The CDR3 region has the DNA TGTGCCTGGAGTCCGATTAGCGGGGAACTCGATGAGCAGTTCTTC. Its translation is CAWSPISGELDEQFF.

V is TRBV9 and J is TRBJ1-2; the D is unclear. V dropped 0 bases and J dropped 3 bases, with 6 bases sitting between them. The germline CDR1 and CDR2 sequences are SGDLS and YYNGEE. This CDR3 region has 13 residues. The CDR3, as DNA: TGTGCCAGCAGCGTAGGGGCCGACTATGGCTACACCTTC. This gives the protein CASSVGADYGYTF.

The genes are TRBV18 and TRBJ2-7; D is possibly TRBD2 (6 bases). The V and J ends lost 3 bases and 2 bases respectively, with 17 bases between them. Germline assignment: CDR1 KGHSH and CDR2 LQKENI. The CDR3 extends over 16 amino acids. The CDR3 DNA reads TGTGCCAGCTCACCTAGCGGCACCGGGGCCCCCTACGAGCAGTACTTC. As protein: CASSPSGTGAPYEQYF.

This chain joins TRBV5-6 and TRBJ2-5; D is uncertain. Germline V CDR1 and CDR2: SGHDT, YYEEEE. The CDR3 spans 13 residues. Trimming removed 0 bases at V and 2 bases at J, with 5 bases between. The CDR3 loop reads CASSLVRQETQYF. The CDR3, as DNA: TGTGCCAGCAGCTTGGTTCGTCAAGAGACCCAGTACTTC.

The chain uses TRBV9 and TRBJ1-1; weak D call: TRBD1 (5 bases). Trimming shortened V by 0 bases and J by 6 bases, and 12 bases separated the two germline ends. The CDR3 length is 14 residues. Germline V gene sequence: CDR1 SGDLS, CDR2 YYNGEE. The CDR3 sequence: CASSVGSQGAEAFF. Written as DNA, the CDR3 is TGTGCCAGCAGCGTAGGATCGCAGGGCGCTGAAGCTTTCTTT.

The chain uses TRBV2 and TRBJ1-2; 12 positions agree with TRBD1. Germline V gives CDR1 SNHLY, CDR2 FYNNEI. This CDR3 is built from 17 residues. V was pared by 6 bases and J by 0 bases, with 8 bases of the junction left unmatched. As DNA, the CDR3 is TGTGCCAGCAGGGCCGGGACAGGGGGCGCCTCTAACTATGGCTACACCTTC. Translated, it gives CASRAGTGGASNYGYTF.

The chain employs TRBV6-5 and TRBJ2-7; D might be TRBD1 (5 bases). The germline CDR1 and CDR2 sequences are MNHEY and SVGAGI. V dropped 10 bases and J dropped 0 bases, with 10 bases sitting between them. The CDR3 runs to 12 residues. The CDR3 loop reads CATTGSSYEQYF. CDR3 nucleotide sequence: TGTGCCACCACAGGCAGCTCCTACGAGCAGTACTTC.

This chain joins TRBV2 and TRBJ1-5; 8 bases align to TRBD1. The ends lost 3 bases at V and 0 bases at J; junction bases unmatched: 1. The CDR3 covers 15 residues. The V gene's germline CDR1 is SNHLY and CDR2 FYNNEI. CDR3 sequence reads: CASSETGDSNQPQHF. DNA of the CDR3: TGTGCCAGCAGTGAGACAGGGGATAGCAATCAGCCCCAGCATTTT.

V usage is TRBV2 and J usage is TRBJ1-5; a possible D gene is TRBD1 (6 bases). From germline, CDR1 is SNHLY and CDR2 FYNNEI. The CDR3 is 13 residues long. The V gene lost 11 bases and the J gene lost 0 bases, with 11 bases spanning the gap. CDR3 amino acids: CACSGDSNQPQHF. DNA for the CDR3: TGTGCCTGCTCAGGGGATAGCAATCAGCCCCAGCATTTT.